The rows below give T cell receptor beta chains drawn from one sample of a study of T-cell reconstitution after alpha-beta-depleted transplantation in children. TCRdb used MiXCR to reprocess the PCR reads, holding one entry per CDR3 protein. This table holds about 1,000,000 distinct CDR3 sequences, about 31% found once. The sequencing used PBMCs, mostly from graft donor cells, collected 360 days after TCRalphabeta/CD19-depleted stem cell transplant. The receptors were gathered from a boy in the first two years of life who had a stem cell transplant for SCID, so the T cells may come from the graft donor. The CDR3 runs from the conserved cysteine through the conserved F or W. A D gene is named only where the DNA matches it firmly. Some rows have no size entry. The others give once, few or many, or a class for an expanded clone.

v_call: TRBV24-1
j_call: TRBJ2-7
d_call: NA
clone_size: few
cdr3_nt: TGTGCCACCAGTGATGGGCCGGGCGAGCAGTACTTC
cdr3_aa: CATSDGPGEQYF

v_call: TRBV7-2
j_call: TRBJ2-2
d_call: NA
clone_size: few
cdr3_nt: TGTGCCAGCAGCTCGACTCTTATCAGAACGAACACCGGGGAGCTGTTTTTT
cdr3_aa: CASSSTLIRTNTGELFF

v_call: TRBV29-1
j_call: TRBJ2-1
d_call: TRBD1
clone_size: few
cdr3_nt: TGCAGCGTTGATCGCCGGGACAGGTACAATGAGCAGTTCTTC
cdr3_aa: CSVDRRDRYNEQFF

v_call: TRBV7-9
j_call: TRBJ2-7
d_call: NA
clone_size: NA
cdr3_nt: TGTGCCAGCAGCTTAGGCCCCAGGGGCCCTTTCTCCTACGAGCAGTACTTC
cdr3_aa: CASSLGPRGPFSYEQYF

v_call: TRBV4-1
j_call: TRBJ1-3
d_call: NA
clone_size: NA
cdr3_nt: TGCGCCAGCAGCCAGCCAGGGGGAAACACCATATATTTT
cdr3_aa: CASSQPGGNTIYF

v_call: TRBV10-3
j_call: TRBJ1-3
d_call: NA
clone_size: few
cdr3_nt: TGTGCCATCAGTGAGGCTAACGGACGGGGTGGAAACACCATATATTTT
cdr3_aa: CAISEANGRGGNTIYF

v_call: TRBV7-2
j_call: TRBJ1-5
d_call: NA
clone_size: NA
cdr3_nt: TGTGCCAGCAGCCCTCCCGGTCTTGCCTCGAATCAGCCCCAGCATTTT
cdr3_aa: CASSPPGLASNQPQHF

v_call: TRBV7-2
j_call: TRBJ1-5
d_call: NA
clone_size: NA
cdr3_nt: TGTGCCAGCAACCCGACGGGACTATCGACCCAGCATTTT
cdr3_aa: CASNPTGLSTQHF

v_call: TRBV10-3
j_call: TRBJ1-2
d_call: NA
clone_size: NA
cdr3_nt: TGTGCCATCAGTCCGACAGGATTCAACTATGGCTACACCTTC
cdr3_aa: CAISPTGFNYGYTF

v_call: TRBV10-3
j_call: TRBJ1-3
d_call: NA
clone_size: NA
cdr3_nt: TGTGCCATCAGCAGAATTACAGGTGCGGGAAACACCATATATTTT
cdr3_aa: CAISRITGAGNTIYF

v_call: TRBV20-1
j_call: TRBJ2-7
d_call: NA
clone_size: few
cdr3_nt: TGCAGTGCTAGCGCGGAAACCGTGGGAGAGCAGTACTTC
cdr3_aa: CSASAETVGEQYF

v_call: TRBV21-1
j_call: TRBJ2-5
d_call: NA
clone_size: few
cdr3_nt: TGTGCCAGCAGCAAAGTGCCGGTCTCAGAGACCCAGTACTTC
cdr3_aa: CASSKVPVSETQYF